The 32 T cell receptor beta chains reported below all come from one sample, sequenced in a study of blood T cell repertoires in COVID-19. Generated by immunoSEQ multiplex PCR, the TCRdb table keeps only in-frame clones and is missing some. Of 27,000 or so clones listed, 88% are singletons. The sequenced sample consisted of peripheral blood. These TCRs come from a woman aged 50 to 60 with active COVID-19.

In DNA form, the CDR3 reads TGTGCCAGCAGCCGAGCGACACGTTTCGGTGGCTACACCTTC. Its protein is CASSRATRFGGYTF. The rearrangement uses TRBV7-8 and TRBJ1-2; unclear D gene. Germline CDR1 SGHVS, CDR2 FQNEAQ. The length of the CDR3 is 14 residues. The V and J ends lost 5 bases and 7 bases respectively, with 17 bases between them.

This chain joins TRBV7-9 and TRBJ2-2, with 10 bases identical to TRBD2. The V and J ends lost 7 bases and 6 bases, in that order; junction bases with no gene match: 2. The CDR3 loop spans 13 amino acids. Germline CDR1 SEHNR, CDR2 FQNEAQ (reference sequence). The CDR3 is CASNLAGAGELFF. In DNA form, the CDR3 reads TGTGCCAGCAACCTAGCGGGAGCCGGGGAGCTGTTTTTT.

The genes are TRBV29-1 and TRBJ2-5, with D tentatively TRBD1 (5 bases). Trimming removed 5 bases from V and 2 bases from J, with 9 bases in between. Germline CDR1 reads SQVTM; CDR2 reads ANQGSEA. CDR3 length: 12 amino acids. CDR3 DNA sequence: TGCAGCGTTAGACAGACACAAGAGACCCAGTACTTC. Translating it yields CSVRQTQETQYF.

The rearrangement links TRBV19 to TRBJ2-1, with D tentatively TRBD1 (5 bases). There are 14 residues in the CDR3. Trimming pared 5 bases from V and 4 bases from J, leaving 12 bases between. Germline V gene sequence: CDR1 LNHDA, CDR2 SQIVND (reference sequence). The CDR3 spells CASSARAEYNEQFF. CDR3 DNA: TGTGCCAGTAGTGCCAGGGCGGAGTACAATGAGCAGTTCTTC.

V gene TRBV1 combines with J gene TRBJ2-1; the table's D gene call, TRBD2, was not cross checked with the DNA. TRBV1 is deemed a pseudogene. The CDR3 has 16 residues. The CDR3 protein is CTSSQGGGRALNEQFF. The CDR3 DNA sequence: TGCACCAGCAGCCAAGGGGGCGGGAGGGCCCTAAATGAGCAGTTCTTC.

The chain joins TRBV9 to TRBJ2-7; 9 bases are shared with TRBD2. V gave up 3 bases and J gave up 2 bases; unmatched junction bases: 3. CDR1 is SGDLS and CDR2 is YYNGEE in the germline V gene. The CDR3 is made up of 14 amino acids. The chain's CDR3 is CASSELAGPYEQYF. The CDR3 DNA sequence: TGTGCCAGCAGCGAGCTAGCGGGACCCTACGAGCAGTACTTC.

The chain employs TRBV9 and TRBJ2-3, with D perhaps matching TRBD2 (5 bases). CDR3 length: 16 amino acids. Trimming took off 0 bases at V and 2 bases at J, with 13 bases between the two ends. Germline V gene data show CDR1 as SGDLS and CDR2 as YYNGEE. Here the CDR3 reads CASSVAPHGDTDTQYF. As DNA, the CDR3 is TGTGCCAGCAGCGTAGCCCCACACGGGGACACAGATACGCAGTATTTT.

V is TRBV27 and J is TRBJ2-6; D unclear. The CDR3 runs 14 residues. V lost 4 bases to trimming and J lost 5 bases, with 9 bases between them. Germline CDR1 reads MNHEY; CDR2 reads SMNVEV (reference sequence). CDR3 protein: CASSYGVRANVLTF. In DNA form, the CDR3 reads TGTGCCAGCAGTTACGGAGTCCGGGCCAACGTCCTGACTTTC.

The gene calls are TRBV6-5 and TRBJ1-2; D is perhaps TRBD1 (5 bases). Deletions cut 11 bases from V and 4 bases from J, with 23 bases between. The CDR3 has 15 amino acids. Germline V gene data show CDR1 as MNHEY and CDR2 as SVGAGI. CDR3 sequence: CAADGGNSVFYGYTF. The CDR3, as DNA: TGTGCCGCCGATGGGGGGAACAGCGTCTTCTATGGCTACACCTTC.

The rearrangement joins TRBV2 to TRBJ2-3, with TRBD2 identical over 13 bases. The V and J ends lost 6 bases and 5 bases, in that order; junction bases with no gene match: 5. The CDR3 is made up of 15 amino acids. CDR1 is SNHLY and CDR2 is FYNNEI in the germline V gene. The CDR3 sequence is CASSALAGGGDTQYF. The CDR3 coding sequence is TGTGCCAGCAGCGCACTAGCGGGGGGGGGAGATACGCAGTATTTT.

There are a few counts of this clone. The genes are TRBV10-3 and TRBJ2-1; D is unclear. Trimming removed 3 bases from V and 0 bases from J, with 12 bases in between. Germline V lookup: CDR1 ENHRY, CDR2 SYGVKD. CDR3 length equals 16 residues. The CDR3 DNA sequence: TGTGCCATCAGTGATAGTGACATTAGCTCCTACAATGAGCAGTTCTTC. Translating it yields CAISDSDISSYNEQFF.

The V call is TRBV7-9, the J call TRBJ2-6; TRBD2 matches at 8 bases. The ends lost 2 bases at V and 5 bases at J; junction bases unmatched: 8. Germline V gene sequence: CDR1 SEHNR, CDR2 FQNEAQ (reference sequence). The CDR3 is 17 amino acids. The CDR3 DNA follows: TGTGCCAGCAGCTTATACGGGAGGGGAGAAAGGGCCAACGTCCTGACTTTC. Translating gives CASSLYGRGERANVLTF. Based on the CDR3 plus reference TRBV7-9 and TRBJ2-6, the full variable domain is DTGVSQNPRHKITKRGQNVTFRCDPISEHNRLYWYRQTLGQGPEFLTYFQNEAQLEKSRLLSDRFSAERPKGSFSTLEIQRTEQGDSAMYLCASSLYGRGERANVLTFGAGSRLTVL.

This clone occurred a few times. The V call is TRBV7-9, the J call TRBJ2-3; D remains ambiguous. This CDR3 is 15 amino acids long. Germline V CDR1 and CDR2: SEHNR, FQNEAQ (reference sequence). The germline V and J ends were trimmed by 1 base and 2 bases, with 10 bases remaining between them. CDR3 in DNA: TGTGCCAGCAGCTTAGGCGGCGGCTACACAGATACGCAGTATTTT. Its translation is CASSLGGGYTDTQYF.

The gene calls are TRBV7-9 and TRBJ2-3; 11 bases agree with TRBD1. CDR1 and CDR2 from the germline V gene are SEHNR and FQNEAQ (reference sequence). Trimming cost V 0 bases and J 4 bases; bases outside gene matches: 3. This CDR3 has 16 residues. In nucleotides, the CDR3 is TGTGCCAGCAGCTTAGCGGGGACAGGGGGGGCAGATACGCAGTATTTT. Its protein product is CASSLAGTGGADTQYF.

The rearrangement uses TRBV5-6 and TRBJ1-2; the D gene is possibly TRBD1 (6 bases). The CDR3 has 15 amino acids. Germline CDR1 and CDR2: SGHDT and YYEEEE. Trimming stripped 5 bases from V and 1 base from J, with 15 bases between. The CDR3 protein is CASRGAGIDNYGYTF. Written as DNA, the CDR3 is TGTGCCAGCAGGGGGGCTGGAATTGATAACTATGGCTACACCTTC.

CDR3 sequence (DNA): TGTGCCAGCAGCCTCCCCGGACTAGCGGGCCTCACAGATACGCAGTATTTT. This translates into CASSLPGLAGLTDTQYF. The gene calls are TRBV14 and TRBJ2-3; the match to TRBD2 covers 11 bases. V trimming: 4 bases; J trimming: 2 bases; junction bases outside the gene matches: 8. This CDR3 has 17 residues. Germline V gene data show CDR1 as SGHDN and CDR2 as FVKESK.

The CDR3 protein is CASSHIAGGPKYNEQFF. The CDR3 DNA reads as TGTGCCAGCTCACACATAGCGGGAGGGCCTAAGTACAATGAGCAGTTCTTC. This sequence joins TRBV18 and TRBJ2-1; TRBD2 matches 11 bases. The CDR3 is 17 amino acids. Losses at the gene ends were 4 bases for V and 4 bases for J; bases not matched to a gene: 9. Germline V gives CDR1 KGHSH, CDR2 LQKENI.

CDR3: CASSVLAGASTGANVLTF. The CDR3 region has the DNA TGCGCCAGCAGCGTACTAGCGGGGGCCTCCACTGGGGCCAACGTCCTGACTTTC. V usage is TRBV5-1 and J usage is TRBJ2-6, with 11 bases that match TRBD2. The CDR3 has 18 amino acids. Germline loops: CDR1 SGHRS, CDR2 YFSETQ. The V gene end was trimmed by 4 bases and the J gene end by 2 bases; junction bases not matched to a gene: 8.

This sequence joins TRBV2 and TRBJ1-2; 8 positions agree with TRBD1. V shed 6 bases and J 5 bases; nucleotides not matched to a gene: 11. The CDR3 length is 15 residues. CDR1 and CDR2 (germline): SNHLY, FYNNEI. The CDR3, as DNA: TGTGCCAGCAGAGCCTCCGGGACAGGCATATATGGCTACACCTTC. Residues: CASRASGTGIYGYTF.

The DNA for the CDR3 is TGTGCCAGCAGCTTAGGAGATAGGGGTGGCAATCAGCCCCAGCATTTT. Translation gives CASSLGDRGGNQPQHF. The chain links TRBV7-8 to TRBJ1-5; D may be TRBD1 (5 bases). V was trimmed by 1 base and J by 2 bases, leaving 12 bases between them. The germline V gene has CDR1 SGHVS and CDR2 FQNEAQ. This CDR3 spans 16 amino acids.

The V call is TRBV28, the J call TRBJ2-7; TRBD1 matches 9 bases. This CDR3 is built from 14 residues. The trim removed 6 bases at V and 6 bases at J, leaving 9 bases unmatched. Germline V gene data show CDR1 as MDHEN and CDR2 as SYDVKM. This CDR3 is CASSPRTGAGEQYF. CDR3 DNA sequence: TGTGCCAGCAGCCCCCGGACAGGGGCGGGCGAGCAGTACTTC.

This clone was observed a handful of times. In nucleotides, the CDR3 is TGTGCCAGCAGTTCATATCCGACTAGCTCCTACGAGCAGTACTTC. Amino acids: CASSSYPTSSYEQYF. The chain joins TRBV6-5 to TRBJ2-7, with D perhaps matching TRBD2 (6 bases). The CDR3 extends over 15 amino acids. In germline, CDR1 is MNHEY, CDR2 SVGAGI. The V end was cut by 4 bases, the J end by 0 bases, with 13 bases between.

The rearrangement uses TRBV19 and TRBJ1-1; D is perhaps TRBD1 (5 bases). Germline values: CDR1 LNHDA, CDR2 SQIVND (reference sequence). The CDR3 is made up of 11 amino acids. V was pared by 3 bases and J by 7 bases, with 6 bases between. DNA for the CDR3: TGTGCCAGTAGTATTAGGGGTGAAGCTTTCTTT. Encoded protein: CASSIRGEAFF.

The J gene is TRBJ1-1, the V gene TRBV12-3 or TRBV12-4, with D uncertain. V dropped 5 bases and J dropped 0 bases, with 7 bases sitting between them. This CDR3 is built from 13 residues. CDR3 DNA: TGTGCCAGCAGTCCAGAACTGAACACTGAAGCTTTCTTT. Translation gives CASSPELNTEAFF.

The V and J genes are TRBV19 and TRBJ1-5; D is possibly TRBD1 (6 bases). Germline loops: CDR1 LNHDA, CDR2 SQIVND (reference sequence). The V end lost 3 bases, the J end lost 4 bases, and 13 bases lay between the germline ends. The CDR3 is 15 residues long. CDR3 nucleotides: TGTGCCAGTAGTATCTTCGACAGGTTTAATCAGCCCCAGCATTTT. This sequence encodes CASSIFDRFNQPQHF.

The chain links TRBV5-1 to TRBJ2-3, with D possibly being TRBD1 (5 bases). The CDR3 contains 17 residues. The germline V gene has CDR1 SGHRS and CDR2 YFSETQ. Trimming pared 3 bases from V and 0 bases from J, leaving 17 bases between. DNA for the CDR3: TGCGCCAGCAGCTCTTATAAGGTAACAGGTAGCACAGATACGCAGTATTTT. As protein: CASSSYKVTGSTDTQYF.

Here the CDR3 reads CATSDPRQSSTDTQYF. The CDR3, as DNA: TGTGCCACCAGTGACCCTCGACAGTCTAGCACAGATACGCAGTATTTT. The chain is built from TRBV24-1 and TRBJ2-3; tentatively, D is TRBD1 (5 bases). CDR1 KGHDR and CDR2 SFDVKD come from the germline V gene. The length of the CDR3 is 16 residues. Trimming shortened V by 4 bases and J by 0 bases, and 13 bases separated the two germline ends.

This sequence joins TRBV5-1 and TRBJ2-2; 9 positions match TRBD1. The CDR3 spans 15 residues. Germline V gene sequence: CDR1 SGHRS, CDR2 YFSETQ. Germline trimming cut 2 bases from V and 3 bases from J; bases unmatched to any gene: 2. This chain's CDR3 is CASSLQGADTGELFF. The CDR3 DNA reads TGCGCCAGCAGCTTACAGGGGGCGGACACCGGGGAGCTGTTTTTT.

This chain links TRBV7-8 with TRBJ2-1; possible D gene TRBD2, 5 bases. The CDR3 has 15 residues. The germline gives CDR1 SGHVS, CDR2 FQNEAQ. The V end lost 0 bases, the J end lost 4 bases, and 10 bases lay between the germline ends. The CDR3 nucleotides read TGTGCCAGCAGCTTAGCCCGGGGATGGTACAATGAGCAGTTCTTC. Translation gives CASSLARGWYNEQFF.

The chain employs TRBV27 and TRBJ2-2, with unresolved D. From germline, CDR1 is MNHEY and CDR2 SMNVEV (reference sequence). The CDR3 runs 15 residues. The V end lost 9 bases, the J end lost 1 base, and 15 bases lay between the germline ends. CDR3 nucleotide sequence: TGTGCCAGTGCGACAAATCAGGAGAACACCGGGGAGCTGTTTTTT. This gives the protein CASATNQENTGELFF.

The rearrangement uses TRBV5-1 and TRBJ2-3, with unresolved D. The length of the CDR3 is 14 residues. In germline, CDR1 is SGHRS, CDR2 YFSETQ. Trimming shortened V by 2 bases and J by 0 bases, and 7 bases separated the two germline ends. The CDR3 protein is CASSFERSTDTQYF. The CDR3 nucleotides are TGCGCCAGCAGCTTTGAGCGAAGCACAGATACGCAGTATTTT.

V is TRBV18 and J is TRBJ2-1, with D perhaps TRBD1 (6 bases). The CDR3 length is 15 residues. Looked up from germline, CDR1 is KGHSH and CDR2 is LQKENI. Trimming took off 3 bases at V and 0 bases at J, with 9 bases between the two ends. CDR3 region: CASSPDRSSYNEQFF. The CDR3 coding sequence is TGTGCCAGCTCACCGGACAGAAGCTCCTACAATGAGCAGTTCTTC. Based on the CDR3 plus reference TRBV18 and TRBJ2-1, the full variable domain is NAGVMQNPRHLVRRRGQEARLRCSPMKGHSHVYWYRQLPEEGLKFMVYLQKENIIDESGMPKERFSAEFPKEGPSILRIQQVVRGDSAAYFCASSPDRSSYNEQFFGPGTRLTVL.